The 10 T cell receptor beta chains listed next were all sequenced from one sample in a study of blood T cell repertoires in COVID-19. Measured with immunoSEQ multiplex PCR; TCRdb has only the in-frame clones, and not every one. The table has around 62,000 clones, 85% to 90% seen once. The sequenced material came from peripheral blood. The receptors come from a human donor in a cohort sampled during active COVID-19.

This chain joins TRBV4-2 and TRBJ2-7, with 8 bases aligning to TRBD2. CDR1 is LGHNA and CDR2 is YNFKEQ in the germline V gene. The CDR3 is made up of 14 amino acids. Trimming at V came to 5 bases and at J to 10 bases, leaving 13 bases not matched to a gene. The CDR3 spells CASSSPGLDYTQYF. DNA for the CDR3: TGTGCCAGCAGCTCCCCGGGACTAGATTATACCCAGTACTTC.

This sequence joins TRBV9 and TRBJ1-1; tentatively, D is TRBD1 (6 bases). CDR3 length: 15 amino acids. CDR1 is SGDLS and CDR2 is YYNGEE in the germline V gene. Trimming pared 4 bases from V and 0 bases from J, leaving 13 bases between. CDR3 protein: CASSPQGQLNTEAFF. The CDR3 bases are TGTGCCAGCAGCCCCCAGGGGCAACTGAACACTGAAGCTTTCTTT.

The V gene is TRBV18, the J gene TRBJ2-7, with a tentative D call TRBD1 (7 bases). V lost 2 bases, J lost 3 bases, and 14 bases lay in between. The CDR3 length is 15 residues. Germline values: CDR1 KGHSH, CDR2 LQKENI. In DNA form, the CDR3 reads TGTGCCAGCTCACCATCGGACAGGACTAACTACGAGCAGTACTTC. Protein product: CASSPSDRTNYEQYF.

The chain carries TRBV2 and TRBJ2-6, with 7 nucleotides matching TRBD1. Germline V CDR1 and CDR2: SNHLY, FYNNEI. This CDR3 has 17 residues. J was trimmed by 0 bases and V by 4 bases; bases with no gene match: 6. The CDR3 DNA reads as TGTGCCAGCAGTGTCCCAGGACAGGACTCTGGGGCCAACGTCCTGACTTTC. Protein product: CASSVPGQDSGANVLTF.

This clone was seen a handful of times. The chain carries TRBV6-4 and TRBJ2-3, with 8 bases lining up with TRBD2. Germline V gene lookup returns CDR1 MRHNA and CDR2 SNTAGT. V lost 3 bases and J lost 1; bases outside the gene matches: 0. The CDR3 is 14 residues long. The DNA for the CDR3 is TGTGCCAGCAGTGAAGCGGGGGGCACAGATACGCAGTATTTT. Amino acid sequence: CASSEAGGTDTQYF.

The chain employs TRBV24-1 and TRBJ2-7; 7 bases align to TRBD1. Germline CDR1 reads KGHDR; CDR2 reads SFDVKD. J lost 2 bases, V lost 3 bases, and 0 bases had no gene match. This CDR3 spans 13 amino acids. The CDR3 DNA reads as TGTGCCACCAGTGATCAGGGGGCCTACGAGCAGTACTTC. It translates to CATSDQGAYEQYF.

V usage is TRBV2 and J usage is TRBJ2-7; D ambiguous. The ends were cut back, 8 bases at V and 2 bases at J, with 16 bases in the middle. The CDR3 sequence is 14 residues long. CDR1 and CDR2 (germline): SNHLY, FYNNEI. The CDR3 is CASLEFGGAYEQYF. CDR3 nucleotides: TGTGCCAGCTTAGAGTTTGGCGGAGCCTACGAGCAGTACTTC.

This clone turned up a few times. The chain combines TRBV6-5 with TRBJ1-5; D unclear. V was shortened by 4 bases and J by 0 bases, with 7 bases between the two germline ends. Germline values: CDR1 MNHEY, CDR2 SVGAGI. This CDR3 has 14 amino acids. CDR3 sequence reads: CASSLANSNQPQHF. The DNA of the CDR3 is TGTGCCAGCAGTTTAGCAAATAGCAATCAGCCCCAGCATTTT.

The CDR3 DNA follows: TGTGCCAGCAGTTCTCTCAACCGAGCCTACGAGCAGTACTTC. Translating it yields CASSSLNRAYEQYF. V and J are TRBV27 and TRBJ2-7; unclear D gene. The germline gives CDR1 MNHEY, CDR2 SMNVEV (reference sequence). The CDR3 runs 14 residues. With 4 bases removed from V and 2 bases from J, the gap between germline ends came to 12 bases.

In this sample, this clone turned up once. This sequence joins TRBV18 and TRBJ1-1; D call uncertain. V was pared by 1 base and J by 4 bases, with 7 bases between. Germline V gene lookup returns CDR1 KGHSH and CDR2 LQKENI. The CDR3 runs to 13 residues. CDR3 sequence (DNA): TGTGCCAGCTCACCACTGACGGGCACTGAAGCTTTCTTT. It is translated as CASSPLTGTEAFF.